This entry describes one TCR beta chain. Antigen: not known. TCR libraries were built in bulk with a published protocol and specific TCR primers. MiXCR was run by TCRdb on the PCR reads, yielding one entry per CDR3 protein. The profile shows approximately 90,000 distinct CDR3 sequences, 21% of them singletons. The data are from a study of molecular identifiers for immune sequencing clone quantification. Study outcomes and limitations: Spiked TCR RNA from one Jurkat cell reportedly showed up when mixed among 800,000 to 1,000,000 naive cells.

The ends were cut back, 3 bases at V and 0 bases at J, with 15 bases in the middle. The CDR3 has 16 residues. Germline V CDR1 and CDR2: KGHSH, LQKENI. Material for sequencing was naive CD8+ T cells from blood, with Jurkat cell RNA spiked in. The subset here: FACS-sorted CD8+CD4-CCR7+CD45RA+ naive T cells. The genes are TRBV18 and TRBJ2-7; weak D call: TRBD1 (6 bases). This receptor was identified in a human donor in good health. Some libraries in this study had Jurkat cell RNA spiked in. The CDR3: CASSPPRTDNSYEQYF. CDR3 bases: TGTGCCAGCTCACCCCCCAGGACAGACAACTCCTACGAGCAGTACTTC.